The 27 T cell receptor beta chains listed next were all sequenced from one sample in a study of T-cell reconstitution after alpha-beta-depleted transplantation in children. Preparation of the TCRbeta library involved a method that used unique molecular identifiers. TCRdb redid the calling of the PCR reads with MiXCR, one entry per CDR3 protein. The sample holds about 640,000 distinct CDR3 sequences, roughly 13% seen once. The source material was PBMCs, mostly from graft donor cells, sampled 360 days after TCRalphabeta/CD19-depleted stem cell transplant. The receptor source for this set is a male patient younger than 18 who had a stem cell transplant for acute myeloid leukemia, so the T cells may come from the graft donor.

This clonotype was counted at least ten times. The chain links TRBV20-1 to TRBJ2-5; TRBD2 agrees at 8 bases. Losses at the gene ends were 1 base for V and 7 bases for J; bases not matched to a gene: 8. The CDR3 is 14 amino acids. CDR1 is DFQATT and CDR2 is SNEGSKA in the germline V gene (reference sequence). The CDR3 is CSARVTSAPWTQYF. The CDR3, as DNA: TGCAGTGCTAGAGTGACTAGCGCCCCTTGGACCCAGTACTTC.

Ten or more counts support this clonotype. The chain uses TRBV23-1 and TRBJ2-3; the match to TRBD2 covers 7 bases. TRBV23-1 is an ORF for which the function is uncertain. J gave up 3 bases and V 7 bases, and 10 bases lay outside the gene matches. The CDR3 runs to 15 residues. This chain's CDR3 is CASTAGGSVTDTQYF. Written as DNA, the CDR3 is TGCGCCAGCACTGCGGGCGGGAGCGTGACAGATACGCAGTATTTT.

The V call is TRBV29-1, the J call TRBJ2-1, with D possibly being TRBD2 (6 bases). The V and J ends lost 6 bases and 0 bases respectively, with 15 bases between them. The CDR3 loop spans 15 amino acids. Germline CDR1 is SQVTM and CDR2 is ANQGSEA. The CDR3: CSVSWGESSYNEQFF. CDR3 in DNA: TGCAGCGTGTCGTGGGGGGAGAGCTCCTACAATGAGCAGTTCTTC.

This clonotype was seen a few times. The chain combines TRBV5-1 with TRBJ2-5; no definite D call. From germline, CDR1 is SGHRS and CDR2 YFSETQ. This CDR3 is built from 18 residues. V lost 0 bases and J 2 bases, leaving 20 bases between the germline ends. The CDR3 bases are TGCGCCAGCAGCTTGGCTTCAGCGTCAAGCGTCCTACAAGAGACCCAGTACTTC. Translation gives CASSLASASSVLQETQYF.

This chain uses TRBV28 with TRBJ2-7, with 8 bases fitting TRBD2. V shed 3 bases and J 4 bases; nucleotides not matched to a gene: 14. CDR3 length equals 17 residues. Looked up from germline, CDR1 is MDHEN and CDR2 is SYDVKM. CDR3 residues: CASSFDITGRARYEQYF. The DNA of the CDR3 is TGTGCCAGCAGTTTTGATATAACCGGGAGGGCCAGGTACGAGCAGTACTTC.

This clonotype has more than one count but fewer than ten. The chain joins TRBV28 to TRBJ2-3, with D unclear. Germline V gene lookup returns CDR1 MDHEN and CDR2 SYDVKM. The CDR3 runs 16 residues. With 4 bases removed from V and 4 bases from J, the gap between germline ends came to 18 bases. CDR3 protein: CASSSRTDPISDTQYF. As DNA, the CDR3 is TGTGCCAGCAGTTCCCGGACGGATCCTATCTCAGATACGCAGTATTTT. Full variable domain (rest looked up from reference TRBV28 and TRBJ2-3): DVKVTQSSRYLVKRTGEKVFLECVQDMDHENMFWYRQDPGLGLRLIYFSYDVKMKEKGDIPEGYSVSREKKERFSLILESASTNQTSMYLCASSSRTDPISDTQYFGPGTRLTVL.

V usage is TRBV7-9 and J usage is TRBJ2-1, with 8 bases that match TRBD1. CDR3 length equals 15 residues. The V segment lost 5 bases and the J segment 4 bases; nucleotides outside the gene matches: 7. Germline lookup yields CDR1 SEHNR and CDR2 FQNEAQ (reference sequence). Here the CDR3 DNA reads TGTGCCAGCAGCACTACAGGGGGGACTTACAATGAGCAGTTCTTC. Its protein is CASSTTGGTYNEQFF. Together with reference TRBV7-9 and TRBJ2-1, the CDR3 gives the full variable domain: DTGVSQNPRHKITKRGQNVTFRCDPISEHNRLYWYRQTLGQGPEFLTYFQNEAQLEKSRLLSDRFSAERPKGSFSTLEIQRTEQGDSAMYLCASSTTGGTYNEQFFGPGTRLTVL.

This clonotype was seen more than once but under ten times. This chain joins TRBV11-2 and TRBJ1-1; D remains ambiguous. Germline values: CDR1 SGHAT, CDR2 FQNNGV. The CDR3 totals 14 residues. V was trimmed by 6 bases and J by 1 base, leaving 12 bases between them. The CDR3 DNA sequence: TGTGCCAGCAGGGGAGGACTGCAGAACACTGAAGCTTTCTTT. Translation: CASRGGLQNTEAFF.

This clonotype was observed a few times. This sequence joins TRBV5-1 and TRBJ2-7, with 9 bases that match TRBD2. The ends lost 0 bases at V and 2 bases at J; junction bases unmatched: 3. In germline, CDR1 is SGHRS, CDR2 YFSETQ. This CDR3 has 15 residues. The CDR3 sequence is CASSLDGGRAYEQYF. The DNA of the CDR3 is TGCGCCAGCAGCTTGGATGGCGGGAGGGCCTACGAGCAGTACTTC.

The CDR3: CASSSRWTSGSETQYF. The CDR3 nucleotides are TGTGCCAGCAGTTCGCGGTGGACTAGCGGGAGTGAGACCCAGTACTTC. V usage is TRBV28 and J usage is TRBJ2-5; 13 bases fit TRBD2. This CDR3 is built from 16 residues. Losses at the gene ends were 4 bases for V and 5 bases for J; bases not matched to a gene: 7. The germline gives CDR1 MDHEN, CDR2 SYDVKM. The complete variable domain, with remaining parts taken from reference TRBV28 and TRBJ2-5, reads DVKVTQSSRYLVKRTGEKVFLECVQDMDHENMFWYRQDPGLGLRLIYFSYDVKMKEKGDIPEGYSVSREKKERFSLILESASTNQTSMYLCASSSRWTSGSETQYFGPGTRLLVL.

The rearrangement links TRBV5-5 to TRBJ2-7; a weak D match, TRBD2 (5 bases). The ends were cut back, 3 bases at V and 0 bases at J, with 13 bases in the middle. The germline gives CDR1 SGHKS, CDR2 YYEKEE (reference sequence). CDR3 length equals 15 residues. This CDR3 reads CASSWEKLSSYEQYF. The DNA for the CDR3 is TGTGCCAGCAGCTGGGAGAAGCTGAGCTCCTACGAGCAGTACTTC.

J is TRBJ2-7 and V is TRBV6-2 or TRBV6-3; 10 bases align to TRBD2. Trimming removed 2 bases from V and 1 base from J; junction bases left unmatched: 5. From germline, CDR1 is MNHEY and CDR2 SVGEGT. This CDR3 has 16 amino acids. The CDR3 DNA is TGTGCCAGCAGTTACCTTAGCGGGAGGACTTCCTACGAGCAGTACTTC. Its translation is CASSYLSGRTSYEQYF.

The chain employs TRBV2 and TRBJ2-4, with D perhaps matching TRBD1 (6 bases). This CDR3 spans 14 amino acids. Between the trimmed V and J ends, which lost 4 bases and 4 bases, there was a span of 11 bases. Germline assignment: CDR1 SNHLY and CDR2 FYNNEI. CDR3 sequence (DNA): TGTGCCAGCAGTGTTGAGCAGGGGAAAAACATTCAGTACTTC. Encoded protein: CASSVEQGKNIQYF.

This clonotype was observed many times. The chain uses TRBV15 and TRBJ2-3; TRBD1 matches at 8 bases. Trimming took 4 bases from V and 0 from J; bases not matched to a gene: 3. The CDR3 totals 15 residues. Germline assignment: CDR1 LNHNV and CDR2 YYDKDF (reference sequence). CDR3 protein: CATSTGQGSTDTQYF. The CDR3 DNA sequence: TGTGCCACCAGCACAGGACAGGGCAGCACAGATACGCAGTATTTT. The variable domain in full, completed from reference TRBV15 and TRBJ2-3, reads DAMVIQNPRYQVTQFGKPVTLSCSQTLNHNVMYWYQQKSSQAPKLLFHYYDKDFNNEADTPDNFQSRRPNTSFCFLDIRSPGLGDTAMYLCATSTGQGSTDTQYFGPGTRLTVL.

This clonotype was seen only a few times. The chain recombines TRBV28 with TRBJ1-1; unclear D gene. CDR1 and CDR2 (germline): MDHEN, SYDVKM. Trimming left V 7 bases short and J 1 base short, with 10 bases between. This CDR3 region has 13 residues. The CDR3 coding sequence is TGTGCCAGCATCTCTGTAGGGAACACTGAAGCTTTCTTT. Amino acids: CASISVGNTEAFF.

The CDR3 region has the DNA TGTGCCAGCAGCCAAGAAGTCCGACTACCCCAGTACTTC. Translated: CASSQEVRLPQYF. This sequence joins TRBV14 and TRBJ2-5, with D perhaps TRBD2 (5 bases). V lost 0 bases and J 9 bases, leaving 11 bases between the germline ends. The CDR3 covers 13 residues. Germline CDR1 and CDR2: SGHDN and FVKESK.

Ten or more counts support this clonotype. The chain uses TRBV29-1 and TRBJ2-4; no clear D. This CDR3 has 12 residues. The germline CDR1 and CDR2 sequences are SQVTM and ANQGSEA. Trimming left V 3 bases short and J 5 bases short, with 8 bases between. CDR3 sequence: CSVDASENIQYF. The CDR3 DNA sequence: TGCAGCGTTGATGCATCTGAAAACATTCAGTACTTC.

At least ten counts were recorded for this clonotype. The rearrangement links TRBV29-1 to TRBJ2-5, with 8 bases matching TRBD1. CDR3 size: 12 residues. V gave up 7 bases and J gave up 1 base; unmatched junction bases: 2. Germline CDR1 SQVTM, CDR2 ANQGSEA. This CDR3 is CSGGQGQETQYF. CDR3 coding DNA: TGCAGCGGTGGACAGGGCCAAGAGACCCAGTACTTC.

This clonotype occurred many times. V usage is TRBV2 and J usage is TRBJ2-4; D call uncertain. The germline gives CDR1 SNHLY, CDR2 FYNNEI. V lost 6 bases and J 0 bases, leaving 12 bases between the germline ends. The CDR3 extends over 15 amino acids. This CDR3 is CASRGRSLAKNIQYF. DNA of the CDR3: TGTGCCAGCAGGGGCAGGTCCCTAGCCAAAAACATTCAGTACTTC.

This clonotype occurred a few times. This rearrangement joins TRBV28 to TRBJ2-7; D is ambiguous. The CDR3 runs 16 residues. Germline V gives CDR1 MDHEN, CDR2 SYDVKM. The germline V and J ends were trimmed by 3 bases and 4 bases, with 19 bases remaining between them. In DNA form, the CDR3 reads TGTGCCAGCAGTTTTCGATCCTCTATGTTATTATACGAGCAGTACTTC. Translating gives CASSFRSSMLLYEQYF.

The CDR3 bases are TGTGCCAGCAGCCAGGAAGGGACAGGGAGCTCCTACGAGCAGTACTTC. Encoded protein: CASSQEGTGSSYEQYF. This sequence joins TRBV5-5 and TRBJ2-7; 9 positions match TRBD1. Germline CDR1 reads SGHKS; CDR2 reads YYEKEE (reference sequence). Losses at the gene ends were 4 bases for V and 0 bases for J; bases not matched to a gene: 8. The CDR3 is made up of 16 amino acids.

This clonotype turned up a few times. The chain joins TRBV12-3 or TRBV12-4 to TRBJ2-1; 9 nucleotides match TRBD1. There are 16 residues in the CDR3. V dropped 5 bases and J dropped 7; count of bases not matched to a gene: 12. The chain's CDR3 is CASSLLWDRDWNEQFF. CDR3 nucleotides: TGTGCCAGCAGTCTCCTTTGGGACAGGGATTGGAATGAGCAGTTCTTC.

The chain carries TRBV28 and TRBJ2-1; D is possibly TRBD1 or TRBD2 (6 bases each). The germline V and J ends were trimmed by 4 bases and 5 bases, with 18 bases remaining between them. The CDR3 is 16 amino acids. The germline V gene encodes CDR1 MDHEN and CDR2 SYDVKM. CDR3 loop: CASSCNREDSHNEQFF. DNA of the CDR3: TGTGCCAGCAGTTGCAACAGGGAGGATTCACACAATGAGCAGTTCTTC. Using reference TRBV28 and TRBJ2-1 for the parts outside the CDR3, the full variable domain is DVKVTQSSRYLVKRTGEKVFLECVQDMDHENMFWYRQDPGLGLRLIYFSYDVKMKEKGDIPEGYSVSREKKERFSLILESASTNQTSMYLCASSCNREDSHNEQFFGPGTRLTVL.

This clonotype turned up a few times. The CDR3 region is CSISGTSVYEQYF. The CDR3 bases are TGCAGCATATCCGGGACTAGCGTCTACGAGCAGTACTTC. The chain uses TRBV29-1 and TRBJ2-7; 10 nucleotides line up with TRBD2. The CDR3 sequence is 13 residues long. Looked up from germline, CDR1 is SQVTM and CDR2 is ANQGSEA. The trim removed 8 bases at V and 3 bases at J, leaving 7 bases unmatched.

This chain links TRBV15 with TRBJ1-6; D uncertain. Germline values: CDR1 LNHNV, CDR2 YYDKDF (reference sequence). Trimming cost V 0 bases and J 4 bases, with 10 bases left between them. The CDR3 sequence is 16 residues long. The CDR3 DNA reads TGTGCCACCAGCAGAGATACGGGAGGATATAATTCACCCCTCCACTTT. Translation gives CATSRDTGGYNSPLHF. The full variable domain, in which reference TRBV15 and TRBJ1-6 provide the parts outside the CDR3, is DAMVIQNPRYQVTQFGKPVTLSCSQTLNHNVMYWYQQKSSQAPKLLFHYYDKDFNNEADTPDNFQSRRPNTSFCFLDIRSPGLGDTAMYLCATSRDTGGYNSPLHFGNGTRLTVT.

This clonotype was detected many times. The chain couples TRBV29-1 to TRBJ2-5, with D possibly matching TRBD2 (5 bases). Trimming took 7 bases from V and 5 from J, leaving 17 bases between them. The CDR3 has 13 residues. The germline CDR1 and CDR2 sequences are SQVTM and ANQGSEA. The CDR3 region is CSAPGRYRETQYF. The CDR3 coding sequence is TGCAGCGCCCCGGGGAGATATCGGGAGACCCAGTACTTC.

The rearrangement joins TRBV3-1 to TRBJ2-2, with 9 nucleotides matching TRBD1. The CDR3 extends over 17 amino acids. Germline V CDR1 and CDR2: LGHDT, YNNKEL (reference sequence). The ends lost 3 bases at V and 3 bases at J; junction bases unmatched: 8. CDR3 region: CASSQGQGVTHTGELFF. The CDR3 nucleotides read TGTGCCAGCAGCCAGGGACAGGGCGTGACCCACACCGGGGAGCTGTTTTTT.